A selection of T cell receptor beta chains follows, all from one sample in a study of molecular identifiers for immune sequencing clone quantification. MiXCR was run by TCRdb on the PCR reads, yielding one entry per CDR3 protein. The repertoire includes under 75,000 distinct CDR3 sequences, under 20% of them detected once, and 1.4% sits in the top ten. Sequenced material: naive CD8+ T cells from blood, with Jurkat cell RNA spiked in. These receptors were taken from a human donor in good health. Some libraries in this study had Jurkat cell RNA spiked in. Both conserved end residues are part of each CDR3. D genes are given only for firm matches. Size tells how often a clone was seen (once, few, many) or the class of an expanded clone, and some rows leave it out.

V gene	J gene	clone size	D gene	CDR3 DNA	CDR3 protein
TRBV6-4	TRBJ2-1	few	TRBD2	TGTGCCAGCAGACCGGGACTAGCGGGGACGGGTGAGCAGTTCTTC	CASRPGLAGTGEQFF
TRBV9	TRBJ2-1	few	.	TGTGCCAGCAGCCCGCGGGATAGCTCCTACAATGAGCAGTTCTTC	CASSPRDSSYNEQFF
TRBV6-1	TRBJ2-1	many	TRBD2	TGTGCCAGCAGCTTGCTTACTAGCGGGTACAATGAGCAGTTCTTC	CASSLLTSGYNEQFF
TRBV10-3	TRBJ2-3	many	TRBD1	TGTGCCATCAGTCAGCGGACAGGGGGAAGCACAGATACGCAGTATTTT	CAISQRTGGSTDTQYF
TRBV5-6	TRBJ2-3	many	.	TGTGCCAGCAGCTTTAGTGTAGATACGCAGTATTTT	CASSFSVDTQYF
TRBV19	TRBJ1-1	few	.	TGTGCCAGTACCCCGGACAGTAACACTGAAGCTTTCTTT	CASTPDSNTEAFF
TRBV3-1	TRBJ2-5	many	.	TGTGCCAGCAGCCAAACGGTAGAGACCCAGTACTTC	CASSQTVETQYF
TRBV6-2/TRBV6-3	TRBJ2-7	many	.	TGTGCCAGCAGTTACTCCATGGGTTCCTCCTACGAGCAGTACTTC	CASSYSMGSSYEQYF
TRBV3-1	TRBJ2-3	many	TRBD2	TGTGCCAGCAGCCAAGCCGCTAGCGGGAGTGGTTCAGATACGCAGTATTTT	CASSQAASGSGSDTQYF
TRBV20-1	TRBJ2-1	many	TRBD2	TGCAGTGCTAGAGGGACTAGCGGGAGGGCCGTTCAGTCCTACAATGAGCAGTTCTTC	CSARGTSGRAVQSYNEQFF
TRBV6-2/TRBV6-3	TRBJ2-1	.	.	TGTGCCAGCAGTTACGTGGTGGGCAGGTCGGGGAATGAGCAGTTCTTC	CASSYVVGRSGNEQFF
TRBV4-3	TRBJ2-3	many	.	TGCGCCAGCAGTGAGGCTCCCTTCACAGATACGCAGTATTTT	CASSEAPFTDTQYF
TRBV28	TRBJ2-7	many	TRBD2	TGTGCCAGCAGTTGGTCTAGCGGGAACTACGAGCAGTACTTC	CASSWSSGNYEQYF
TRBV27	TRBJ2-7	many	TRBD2	TGTGCCAGCAGTTTCGGGGGAGGGCCCTACGAGCAGTACTTC	CASSFGGGPYEQYF
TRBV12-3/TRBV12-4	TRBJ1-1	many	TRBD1	TGTGCCAGCAGTTCAAGACAGGGGGGCACTGAAGCTTTCTTT	CASSSRQGGTEAFF
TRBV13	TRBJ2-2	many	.	TGTGCCAGCAGTTCGACAGGGAACACCGGGGAGCTGTTTTTT	CASSSTGNTGELFF
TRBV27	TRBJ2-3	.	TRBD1	TGTGCCAGCAGTGGACAGGTCGATACGCAGTATTTT	CASSGQVDTQYF
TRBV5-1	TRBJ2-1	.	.	TGCGCCAGCAGCTTGGCAGGGGTCGCCTACAATGAGCAGTTCTTC	CASSLAGVAYNEQFF
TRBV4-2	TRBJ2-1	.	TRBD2	TGTGTCAGCAACAAAGCCCCCGTCACTAGCGGGACACATGAGCAGTTCTTC	CVSNKAPVTSGTHEQFF
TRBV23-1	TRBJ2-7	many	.	TGCGCCAGCAGTCAATTGGGAACTGGACTACCCCGGTACGAGCAGTACTTC	CASSQLGTGLPRYEQYF
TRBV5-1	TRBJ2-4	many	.	TGCGCCAGCAGCTTGAGTAGCGAAAACATTCAGTACTTC	CASSLSSENIQYF
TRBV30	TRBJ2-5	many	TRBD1	TGTGCCTGGAGTGAAACAGGGGGTCTAGAGACCCAGTACTTC	CAWSETGGLETQYF
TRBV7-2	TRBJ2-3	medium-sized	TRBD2	TGTGCCAGCAGCTTATGGGGGGAGGGCCTTGGAGATACGCAGTATTTT	CASSLWGEGLGDTQYF
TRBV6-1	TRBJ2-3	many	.	TGTGCCAGCAGCGACCCGGGGGGCACAGATACGCAGTATTTT	CASSDPGGTDTQYF
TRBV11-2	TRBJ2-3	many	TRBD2	TGTGCCAGCAGCCCTCTTCGTTCTAGCGGGAGCACAGATACGCAGTATTTT	CASSPLRSSGSTDTQYF
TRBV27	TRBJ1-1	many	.	TGTGCCAGCAGTTTAGGCAGTGAAGCTTTCTTT	CASSLGSEAFF
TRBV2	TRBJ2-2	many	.	TGTGCCAGCAGACCCCGGGGACCAACCACCGGGGAGCTGTTTTTT	CASRPRGPTTGELFF
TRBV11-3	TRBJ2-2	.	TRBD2	TGTGCCAGCGGGGAGCGGGAGGACACCGGGGAGCTGTTTTTT	CASGEREDTGELFF
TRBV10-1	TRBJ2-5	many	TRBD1	TGCGCCAGCAGGGCCGGGACAGAGCAAGAGACCCAGTACTTC	CASRAGTEQETQYF
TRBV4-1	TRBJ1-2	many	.	TGCGCCAGCAGCCAAGGGTCTGACAGCAACTATGGCTACACCTTC	CASSQGSDSNYGYTF
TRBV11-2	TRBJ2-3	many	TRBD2	TGTGCCAGCAGCCAACTAGCGGGAGGGCCGTCAGATACGCAGTATTTT	CASSQLAGGPSDTQYF
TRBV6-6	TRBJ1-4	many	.	TGTGCCAGCAGAACGCGTAGTAATGAAAAACTGTTTTTT	CASRTRSNEKLFF
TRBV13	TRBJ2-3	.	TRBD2	TGTGCCGGCAGCTTAGTTGCTAGCGGTAGCACAGATACGCAGTATTTT	CAGSLVASGSTDTQYF
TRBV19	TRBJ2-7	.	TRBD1	TGTGCCAGTACCCCGGGACAGGGGGCGTACGAGCAGTACTTC	CASTPGQGAYEQYF
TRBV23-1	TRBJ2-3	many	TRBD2	TGCGCCAGCAGTCAGGCTAGCGGGCGGCTTGAGAATACGCAGTATTTT	CASSQASGRLENTQYF
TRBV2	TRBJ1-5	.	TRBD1	TGTGCCAGCAGTGATCCTGGGACGGGGACAGCTAGCAATCAGCCCCAGCATTTT	CASSDPGTGTASNQPQHF
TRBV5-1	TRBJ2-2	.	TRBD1	TGCGCCAGCAGCGGAAGACAGGGGGCAAACACCGGGGAGCTGTTTTTT	CASSGRQGANTGELFF
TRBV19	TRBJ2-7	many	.	TGTGCCAGTAGTATGGCACTAGAGTCCTACGAGCAGTACTTC	CASSMALESYEQYF
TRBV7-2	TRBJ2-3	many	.	TGTGCCAGCAGCTTAGTTGGTGGCCCCACAGATACGCAGTATTTT	CASSLVGGPTDTQYF
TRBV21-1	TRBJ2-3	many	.	TGTGCCAGCAGCAAAGACCGAACAGATACGCAGTATTTT	CASSKDRTDTQYF
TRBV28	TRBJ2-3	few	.	TGTGCCAGCAGTTTGACTCTGGGCACAGATACGCAGTATTTT	CASSLTLGTDTQYF
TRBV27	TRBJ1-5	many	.	TGTGCCAGCAGTTCACTAGGGGCCGGAAATAGCAATCAGCCCCAGCATTTT	CASSSLGAGNSNQPQHF